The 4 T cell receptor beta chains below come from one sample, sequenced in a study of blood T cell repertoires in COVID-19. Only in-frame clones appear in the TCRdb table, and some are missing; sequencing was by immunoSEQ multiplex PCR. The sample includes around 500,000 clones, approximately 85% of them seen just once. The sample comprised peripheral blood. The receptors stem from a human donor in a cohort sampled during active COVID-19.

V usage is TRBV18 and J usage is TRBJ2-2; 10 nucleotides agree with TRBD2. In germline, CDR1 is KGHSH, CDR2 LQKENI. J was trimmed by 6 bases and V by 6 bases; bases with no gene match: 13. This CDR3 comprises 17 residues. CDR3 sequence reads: CASSLLAGGGLSGELFF. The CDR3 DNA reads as TGTGCCAGCTCCCTCTTAGCGGGAGGAGGCTTGTCCGGGGAGCTGTTTTTT. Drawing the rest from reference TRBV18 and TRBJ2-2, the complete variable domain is NAGVMQNPRHLVRRRGQEARLRCSPMKGHSHVYWYRQLPEEGLKFMVYLQKENIIDESGMPKERFSAEFPKEGPSILRIQQVVRGDSAAYFCASSLLAGGGLSGELFFGEGSRLTVL.

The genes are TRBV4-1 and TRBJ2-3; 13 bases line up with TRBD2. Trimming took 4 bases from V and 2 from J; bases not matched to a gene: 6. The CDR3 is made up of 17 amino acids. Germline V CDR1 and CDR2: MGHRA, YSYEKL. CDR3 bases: TGCGCCAGCAGCCTTTCGGGACTAGCGGGAACCACAGATACGCAGTATTTT. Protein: CASSLSGLAGTTDTQYF.

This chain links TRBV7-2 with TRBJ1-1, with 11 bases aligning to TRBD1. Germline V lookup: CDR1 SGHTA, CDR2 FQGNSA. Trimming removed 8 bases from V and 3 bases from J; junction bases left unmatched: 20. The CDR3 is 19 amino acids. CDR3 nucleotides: TGTGCCAGCCATTTAGGAGGGACAGGGGGAAATAGGGGAGACACTGAAGCTTTCTTT. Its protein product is CASHLGGTGGNRGDTEAFF.

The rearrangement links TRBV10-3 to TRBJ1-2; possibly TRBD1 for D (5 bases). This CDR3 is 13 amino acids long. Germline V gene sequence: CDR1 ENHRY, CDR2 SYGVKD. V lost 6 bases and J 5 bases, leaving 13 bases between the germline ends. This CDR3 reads CAISGGEEYGYTF. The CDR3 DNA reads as TGTGCCATCAGCGGAGGGGAAGAGTATGGCTACACCTTC.